Presented here are 27 T cell receptor beta chains from one specimen sequenced in a study of blood T cell repertoires in COVID-19. Using immunoSEQ multiplex PCR, the repertoire was profiled, and TCRdb retains in-frame clones only, with some absent. Of about 220,000 clones listed, 65% to 85% were seen once; the top ten hold roughly 3.5%. Sequencing input: PBMCs or T cells enriched from blood (not recorded which). Every receptor here comes from a woman aged 60 to 75 who had recovered from COVID-19.

V usage is TRBV7-2 and J usage is TRBJ2-5; unclear D gene. V lost 1 base, J lost 2 bases, and 11 bases lay in between. The CDR3 has 15 residues. Germline CDR1 and CDR2: SGHTA and FQGNSA. CDR3 residues: CASSLGAPYQETQYF. CDR3 DNA: TGTGCCAGCAGCTTAGGGGCCCCCTATCAAGAGACCCAGTACTTC.

The J gene is TRBJ2-5, the V gene TRBV2; 12 positions match TRBD1. The junction had 8 bases not matched to a gene; V was cut back by 7 bases and J by 5 bases. CDR1 is SNHLY, CDR2 FYNNEI, per germline. This CDR3 has 15 residues. CDR3 sequence (DNA): TGTGCCAGCACCCCGGGACAGGGGGCTTGGGAGACCCAGTACTTC. Amino acids: CASTPGQGAWETQYF. Drawing the rest from reference TRBV2 and TRBJ2-5, the complete variable domain is EPEVTQTPSHQVTQMGQEVILRCVPISNHLYFYWYRQILGQKVEFLVSFYNNEISEKSEIFDDQFSVERPDGSNFTLKIRSTKLEDSAMYFCASTPGQGAWETQYFGPGTRLLVL.

This chain joins TRBV5-1 and TRBJ1-1; 7 bases are a match to TRBD1. The CDR3 contains 15 residues. Germline CDR1 is SGHRS and CDR2 is YFSETQ. V gave up 5 bases and J gave up 5 bases; unmatched junction bases: 12. The CDR3 DNA follows: TGCGCCAGCAGTTCCATACAGGGGAGGCAAACTGAAGCTTTCTTT. Translated, it gives CASSSIQGRQTEAFF.

The chain joins TRBV12-3 or TRBV12-4 to TRBJ2-5; 8 nucleotides line up with TRBD2. The CDR3 has 13 residues. V shed 6 bases, J shed 4 bases, and the junction held 4 bases outside the gene matches. As DNA, the CDR3 is TGTGCCAGCAGACTCGGGGGGGGAGAGACCCAGTACTTC. Translation gives CASRLGGGETQYF.

The chain recombines TRBV7-2 with TRBJ1-5, with a weak D call TRBD1 (5 bases). Germline CDR1 reads SGHTA; CDR2 reads FQGNSA. This CDR3 comprises 16 residues. Trimming stripped 4 bases from V and 0 bases from J, with 13 bases between. CDR3 sequence: CASSSPTERSNQPQHF. The DNA of the CDR3 is TGTGCCAGCAGCTCACCGACAGAGCGTAGCAATCAGCCCCAGCATTTT.

This chain connects TRBV18 to TRBJ2-7; 7 nucleotides match TRBD1. V was pared by 2 bases and J by 4 bases, with 5 bases of the junction left unmatched. The CDR3 spans 14 residues. CDR1 KGHSH and CDR2 LQKENI come from the germline V gene. The CDR3 DNA sequence: TGTGCCAGCTCACCAGACGACAGGGAGTACGAGCAGTACTTC. Amino acids: CASSPDDREYEQYF. The whole variable domain, remainder taken from reference TRBV18 and TRBJ2-7, is NAGVMQNPRHLVRRRGQEARLRCSPMKGHSHVYWYRQLPEEGLKFMVYLQKENIIDESGMPKERFSAEFPKEGPSILRIQQVVRGDSAAYFCASSPDDREYEQYFGPGTRLTVT.

The chain carries TRBV9 and TRBJ1-4, with a weak D call TRBD1 (5 bases). Germline V gene data show CDR1 as SGDLS and CDR2 as YYNGEE. This CDR3 has 15 amino acids. The V gene lost 4 bases and the J gene lost 5 bases, with 15 bases spanning the gap. CDR3 loop: CASSLTPGGNEKLFF. CDR3 in DNA: TGTGCCAGCAGCCTCACCCCCGGGGGGAATGAAAAACTGTTTTTT.

The chain is built from TRBV27 and TRBJ2-7, with TRBD1 matching 12 bases. The CDR3 consists of 16 residues. V lost 0 bases and J lost 5; bases outside the gene matches: 5. The germline V gene has CDR1 MNHEY and CDR2 SMNVEV (reference sequence). The CDR3: CASSLSRDRGLDEQYF. The CDR3 bases are TGTGCCAGCAGTTTATCCCGGGACAGGGGGCTTGACGAGCAGTACTTC.

The V gene is TRBV18, the J gene TRBJ2-1; 7 positions match TRBD2. The J segment lost 11 bases and the V segment lost 3 bases, leaving 13 bases of the junction unmatched. This CDR3 comprises 15 residues. CDR1 is KGHSH and CDR2 is LQKENI in the germline V gene. CDR3 loop: CASSPEGGGRVQQFF. The DNA for the CDR3 is TGTGCCAGCTCACCCGAGGGCGGGGGACGCGTCCAGCAGTTCTTC.

The chain is built from TRBV7-2 and TRBJ1-1, with TRBD1 as a possible D gene (6 bases). There are 14 residues in the CDR3. V was shortened by 5 bases and J by 4 bases, with 14 bases between the two germline ends. Germline V CDR1 and CDR2: SGHTA, FQGNSA. CDR3: CASSPTRTVTEAFF. The DNA for the CDR3 is TGTGCCAGCAGCCCAACCCGGACAGTCACTGAAGCTTTCTTT.

The V and J genes are TRBV4-1 and TRBJ2-7; no reliable D call. V was trimmed by 2 bases and J by 0 bases, leaving 11 bases between them. The CDR3 covers 15 residues. Germline lookup yields CDR1 MGHRA and CDR2 YSYEKL. CDR3 amino acids: CASSQLRDNSYEQYF. The DNA for the CDR3 is TGCGCCAGCAGCCAACTCCGAGACAACTCCTACGAGCAGTACTTC.

The V call is TRBV6-6, the J call TRBJ1-2; the match to TRBD1 covers 7 bases. The junction had 6 bases not matched to a gene; V was cut back by 10 bases and J by 4 bases. The length of the CDR3 is 12 residues. Germline V gives CDR1 MNHNY, CDR2 SVGAGI (reference sequence). The CDR3 is CATQGDRYGYTF. As DNA, the CDR3 is TGTGCCACTCAGGGGGACCGCTATGGCTACACCTTC.

This chain uses TRBV7-9 with TRBJ2-1; 7 nucleotides match TRBD1. Germline V gives CDR1 SEHNR, CDR2 FQNEAQ (reference sequence). This CDR3 has 13 amino acids. V was clipped by 10 bases and J by 0 bases; unmatched bases: 3. Here the CDR3 reads CAMTGSSYNEQFF. The CDR3 bases are TGTGCCATGACAGGGAGCTCCTACAATGAGCAGTTCTTC.

V is TRBV4-3 and J is TRBJ2-1; 8 bases are a match to TRBD1. The CDR3 runs 18 residues. Germline CDR1 LGHNA, CDR2 YSLEER. Trimming at V came to 0 bases and at J to 8 bases, leaving 15 bases not matched to a gene. The CDR3 DNA reads TGCGCCAGCAGCCAAGAGCCCAACAGGGGGACACTACAATATGAGCAGTTCTTC. This encodes CASSQEPNRGTLQYEQFF.

J is TRBJ1-4 and V is TRBV7-2; D may be TRBD1 (6 bases). Germline V CDR1 and CDR2: SGHTA, FQGNSA. The CDR3 has 15 residues. V lost 1 base and J 5 bases, leaving 11 bases between the germline ends. This CDR3 is CASSLERQANEKLFF. The DNA for the CDR3 is TGTGCCAGCAGCTTAGAGAGACAGGCAAATGAAAAACTGTTTTTT. Combining the CDR3 with reference TRBV7-2 and TRBJ1-4 gives the whole variable domain GAGVSQSPSNKVTEKGKDVELRCDPISGHTALYWYRQSLGQGLEFLIYFQGNSAPDKSGLPSDRFSAERTGGSVSTLTIQRTQQEDSAVYLCASSLERQANEKLFFGSGTQLSVL.

The rearrangement joins TRBV3-1 (or the pseudogene TRBV3-2) to TRBJ1-4; possible D gene TRBD1, 5 bases. Germline V gene lookup returns CDR1 LGHDT and CDR2 YNNKEL (reference sequence). V dropped 4 bases and J dropped 5 bases, with 14 bases sitting between them. The CDR3 length is 15 residues. In DNA, the CDR3 is TGTGCCAGCAGCCTTCAACCGACAGAGAATGAAAAACTGTTTTTT. This sequence encodes CASSLQPTENEKLFF.

This clone was detected only once. This chain connects TRBV2 to TRBJ1-2; the D gene is possibly TRBD1 (6 bases). The CDR3 contains 14 residues. V lost 9 bases and J 5 bases, leaving 19 bases between the germline ends. Germline-derived CDR1 and CDR2 are SNHLY and FYNNEI. As DNA, the CDR3 is TGTGCCAGTACTGATGGACAGCTTTTTTATGGCTACACCTTC. It codes for CASTDGQLFYGYTF. Full variable domain (remainder filled in from reference TRBV2 and TRBJ1-2): EPEVTQTPSHQVTQMGQEVILRCVPISNHLYFYWYRQILGQKVEFLVSFYNNEISEKSEIFDDQFSVERPDGSNFTLKIRSTKLEDSAMYFCASTDGQLFYGYTFGSGTRLTVV.

The CDR3 here is CASSLRDNQPQHF. The CDR3 nucleotides read TGTGCCAGCAGCTTGCGGGATAATCAGCCCCAGCATTTT. The chain carries TRBV5-5 and TRBJ1-5; D call uncertain. V was trimmed by 1 base and J by 4 bases, leaving 6 bases between them. Germline CDR1 reads SGHKS; CDR2 reads YYEKEE (reference sequence). This CDR3 contains 13 residues.

The chain is built from TRBV19 and TRBJ2-2; D not certain. Trimming left V 7 bases short and J 3 bases short, with 18 bases between. Per germline, CDR1 LNHDA and CDR2 SQIVND (reference sequence). The CDR3 is 16 amino acids. CDR3 DNA: TGTGCCAGTAATCCAGGCCCTACGATGGACACCGGGGAGCTGTTTTTT. It yields the protein CASNPGPTMDTGELFF.

In nucleotides, the CDR3 is TGTGCCAGCCACTTGGGGGGGGACCAGCGTCGGCCAGATACGCAGTATTTT. Its protein product is CASHLGGDQRRPDTQYF. This chain links TRBV5-4 with TRBJ2-3; 7 nucleotides align to TRBD2. J gave up 4 bases and V 7 bases, and 18 bases lay outside the gene matches. This CDR3 is built from 17 residues. Per the germline V gene, CDR1 is SGHNT and CDR2 is YYREEE (reference sequence).

V is TRBV27 and J is TRBJ2-5; perhaps TRBD1 as D (6 bases). The CDR3 has 16 residues. Deletions cut 0 bases from V and 2 bases from J, with 13 bases between. From germline, CDR1 is MNHEY and CDR2 SMNVEV (reference sequence). The CDR3 protein is CASSLSAGRGQETQYF. The CDR3 DNA reads TGTGCCAGCAGTTTATCGGCTGGCAGGGGTCAAGAGACCCAGTACTTC.

This clone was seen a handful of times. The chain is built from TRBV13 and TRBJ2-1, with TRBD1 identical over 9 bases. This CDR3 spans 15 amino acids. CDR1 and CDR2 from the germline V gene are PRHDT and FYEKMQ (reference sequence). V was clipped by 5 bases and J by 6 bases; unmatched bases: 8. In DNA, the CDR3 is TGTGCCAGCAGCGCACCCCTGGGACAGGGCAATGAGCAGTTCTTC. Its protein product is CASSAPLGQGNEQFF.

This clone was recorded only once. The rearrangement uses TRBV9 and TRBJ1-1; TRBD1 aligns across 8 bases. The CDR3 sequence is 12 residues long. The trim removed 3 bases at V and 11 bases at J, leaving 6 bases unmatched. Germline lookup yields CDR1 SGDLS and CDR2 YYNGEE. The CDR3 DNA reads as TGTGCCAGCAGCGCCCCGACAGGGGACGCTTTCTTT. Amino acids: CASSAPTGDAFF.

The chain is built from TRBV28 and TRBJ1-1, with TRBD1 identical over 8 bases. Germline CDR1 reads MDHEN; CDR2 reads SYDVKM. The CDR3 spans 14 residues. V lost 8 bases and J lost 5; bases outside the gene matches: 10. The chain's CDR3 is CASQTGTGRTEAFF. The CDR3 DNA reads as TGTGCCAGCCAGACAGGGACAGGTCGTACTGAAGCTTTCTTT.

CDR3 DNA: TGTGCCACCACCGGGACTAGCGGGGGGAGTTTGGACACCGGGGAGCTGTTTTTT. Translating it yields CATTGTSGGSLDTGELFF. V usage is TRBV15 and J usage is TRBJ2-2; 15 bases are shared with TRBD2. Germline V gives CDR1 LNHNV, CDR2 YYDKDF (reference sequence). The length of the CDR3 is 18 residues. Trimming took 7 bases from V and 3 from J; bases not matched to a gene: 9.

The chain combines TRBV7-2 with TRBJ2-7, with TRBD2 matching 7 bases. Per germline, CDR1 SGHTA and CDR2 FQGNSA. The CDR3 runs to 13 residues. With V trimmed by 4 bases and J by 7 bases, 7 bases remained unmatched. CDR3 sequence reads: CASSSSASGEQYF. CDR3 sequence (DNA): TGTGCCAGCAGCTCCAGCGCTAGCGGAGAGCAGTACTTC.

The rearrangement links TRBV6-2 or TRBV6-3 to TRBJ2-5, with D possibly TRBD2 on 6 matching bases. Trimming took off 3 bases at V and 5 bases at J, with 19 bases between the two ends. The CDR3 runs 16 residues. Germline values: CDR1 MNHEY, CDR2 SVGEGT. This CDR3 reads CASSYRVARGGETQYF. CDR3 in DNA: TGTGCCAGCAGTTATAGAGTAGCGCGGGGTGGGGAGACCCAGTACTTC.